A single sample is the source of the 14 T cell receptor beta chains below, sequenced in a study of tumor and adjacent non-tumor tissue in lung cancer. TCRbeta libraries were built with three rounds of nested PCR, modified from ARM-PCR. TCRdb redid the calling of the multiplex PCR reads with MiXCR, one entry per CDR3 protein. Here the sample spans about 110,000 distinct CDR3 sequences, under 90% being singletons. RNA was extracted from bulk tissue without any cell sorting. Specimen: lung tumor tissue. The receptors come from a man in his 70s with non-small cell lung cancer.

As regards this clonotype: This clone may be a read error of a much larger clone one base away. The V and J genes are TRBV2 and TRBJ1-2, with TRBD1 matching over 8 bases. CDR1 is SNHLY, CDR2 FYNNEI, per germline. The CDR3 totals 14 residues. DNA for the CDR3: TGTGCCAGCATGTGGACAGGGACAAGCTATGGCTACATCTTC. It encodes CASMWTGTSYGYIF.

This clonotype was detected a few times. The chain has TRBV6-5 and TRBJ1-1, with D possibly TRBD1 on 6 matching bases. Trimming removed 10 bases from V and 3 bases from J, with 27 bases in between. CDR3 length equals 17 residues. Germline-derived CDR1 and CDR2 are MNHEY and SVGAGI. The CDR3 loop reads CANRLIRVGGRDTEAFF. In DNA, the CDR3 is TGTGCCAACAGACTTATCCGGGTCGGGGGCCGTGACACTGAAGCTTTCTTT.

Remarks on this clonotype: A junction end diverges from the germline sequence, so it may reflect a read error. V usage is TRBV11-2 and J usage is TRBJ2-2, with 7 bases that match TRBD1. Per the germline V gene, CDR1 is SGHAT and CDR2 is FQNNGV. This CDR3 contains 16 residues. CDR3 region: CTSCLVGTGVVVELFF. The CDR3 bases are TGTACCAGCTGCTTAGTGGGCACAGGGGTTGTCGTGGAGCTGTTTTTT. Full variable domain (remainder filled in from reference TRBV11-2 and TRBJ2-2): EAGVAQSPRYKIIEKRQSVAFWCNPISGHATLYWYQQILGQGPKLLIQFQNNGVVDDSQLPKDRFSAERLKGVDSTLKIQPAKLEDSAVYLCTSCLVGTGVVVELFFGEGSRLTVL.

As for this clonotype: The junction differs from germline at one of its ends, possibly a read error. The genes are TRBV25-1 and TRBJ1-6, with D perhaps TRBD1 (6 bases). The CDR3 covers 14 residues. Germline CDR1 MGHDK, CDR2 SYGVNS. The CDR3 here is CASRPQGYNSPFHF. CDR3 coding DNA: TGTGCCAGCAGACCCCAGGGGTATAATTCACCCTTCCACTTT.

Note on this clonotype: One end of the junction varies from germline; a read error may be responsible. The chain employs TRBV6-1 and TRBJ2-7; D unresolved. Germline V gives CDR1 MNHNS, CDR2 SASEGT. The length of the CDR3 is 11 residues. The CDR3 DNA is TGTACCAGCAGCTTGGCTGGCGTGCAGTACTTC. Protein product: CTSSLAGVQYF.

This clonotype was seen once. The conserved phenylalanine or tryptophan is not found at the CDR3 terminus, so this likely reflects a read error. This chain joins TRBV5-6 and TRBJ1-2, with a tentative D call TRBD1 (5 bases). CDR1 SGHDT and CDR2 YYEEEE come from the germline V gene. The CDR3 sequence is 17 residues long. V lost 4 bases and J lost 3, with 22 bases in between. In nucleotides, the CDR3 is TGTGCCAGCAGCCTCAGGGATAGGGATCGTCCTTACTATGGCTACACCTCC. Protein product: CASSLRDRDRPYYGYTS.

With regard to this clonotype: An end of the junction differs from the germline gene, which may be a read error. The chain carries TRBV6-5 and TRBJ2-7; tentatively, D is TRBD1 (6 bases). The end of the DNA fits TRBJ2-1 better, so the J call may be wrong. Per the germline V gene, CDR1 is MNHEY and CDR2 is SVGAGI. CDR3 length: 15 residues. The CDR3 sequence: CSSSPIQGKFYEQFF. The CDR3 DNA reads TGTTCCAGCAGCCCCATACAGGGAAAATTTTACGAGCAGTTCTTC.

As concerns this clonotype: The junction differs from germline at one of its ends, possibly a read error. The V and J genes are TRBV4-1 and TRBJ2-1; perhaps TRBD1 as D (6 bases). This CDR3 comprises 15 residues. Germline V gene sequence: CDR1 MGHRA, CDR2 YSYEKL. CDR3 coding DNA: TGCGCCAGCAGCCAAGGTCTGCAGGGGCTCAATGAACAGTTCTTC. Translating it yields CASSQGLQGLNEQFF.

The CDR3 spells CATRGGSTRGGETQYF. CDR3 DNA sequence: TGCGCCACCCGGGGAGGTTCAACGAGGGGTGGGGAGACCCAGTACTTC. This chain links TRBV10-2 with TRBJ2-5; weak D call: TRBD2 (6 bases). This CDR3 has 16 residues. Germline V gives CDR1 WSHSY, CDR2 SAAADI. With 10 bases removed from V and 5 bases from J, the gap between germline ends came to 26 bases.

Details on this clonotype: Mismatch with germline at one junction end may stem from a read error. This rearrangement joins TRBV29-1 to TRBJ1-2; D unclear. The CDR3 consists of 14 residues. Germline V CDR1 and CDR2: SQVTM, ANQGSEA. The CDR3 reads CSAQRGMANFGYTF. The CDR3 nucleotides are TGCAGCGCCCAGAGAGGGATGGCTAACTTTGGCTACACCTTC.

This chain joins TRBV29-1 and TRBJ2-3, with 9 bases lining up with TRBD1. Germline values: CDR1 SQVTM, CDR2 ANQGSEA. The CDR3 runs to 17 residues. The chain's CDR3 is CNLLLYVTGGDTDTQYF. The CDR3 DNA is TGCAACTTACTCCTATATGTGACAGGGGGAGACACAGATACGCAGTATTTT.

This clonotype was seen once. The chain employs TRBV4-1 and TRBJ2-1; D is possibly TRBD1 (6 bases). Trimming took 4 bases from V and 4 from J, leaving 17 bases between them. CDR3 length equals 16 residues. Germline lookup yields CDR1 MGHRA and CDR2 YSYEKL. The CDR3 DNA reads as TGCGCCAGCAGCCGATCTAGCAGGGGCTCATACAATGAGCAGTTCTTC. Translation gives CASSRSSRGSYNEQFF.

Concerning this clonotype: A read error may produce the germline difference seen at one junction end. The chain recombines TRBV6-6 with TRBJ2-1, with 9 nucleotides matching TRBD2. The CDR3 covers 15 residues. Germline loops: CDR1 MNHNY, CDR2 SVGAGI (reference sequence). This CDR3 reads CASKISGRSANERFF. CDR3 DNA: TGTGCCAGCAAAATTAGCGGGAGAAGTGCAAATGAGCGGTTCTTC.

Comments on this clonotype: No conserved phenylalanine or tryptophan ends this CDR3, so it is likely a read error. The genes are TRBV4-1 and TRBJ2-7, with 9 bases lining up with TRBD2. J was trimmed by 5 bases and V by 3 bases; bases with no gene match: 11. Germline V CDR1 and CDR2: MGHRA, YSYEKL. The length of the CDR3 is 16 residues. This CDR3 reads CASSQTVAGEGDEQYS. The CDR3 nucleotides read TGCGCCAGCAGCCAGACAGTAGCGGGAGAGGGGGACGAGCAGTACTCC.